This TCR beta chain was retrieved from a study of blood T cells in healthy people across ages. Per-sample PBMC isolation yielded at least 6.5 million cells. Total RNA was isolated from each sample in quantities of at least 6 micrograms. Turning to this clonotype: Its antigen is still unknown.

Combining a sample-barcoded 5' primer with a J-beta primer mix, a second PCR ran for 7 to 11 cycles. Each cDNA molecule, via a template-switch adaptor with 12 random nucleotides, was tagged. Each CDR3 protein gets one entry after TCRdb re-called the 5' RACE reads with MiXCR. The repertoire has 1.5 million to 1.9 million distinct CDR3 sequences, roughly 43% of them found once; the top ten carry around 4%. Unmatched junction bases numbered 7, after V lost 3 bases and J lost 15 bases. Germline CDR1 DFQATT, CDR2 SNEGSKA (reference sequence). The CDR3 loop spans 11 amino acids. General observations from the study: Aged donors had fewer naive CD4+ cells and lower diversity than long-lived donors.

The clonotype originates from a woman aged 18-29 years in good health. The chain joins TRBV20-1 to TRBJ2-1; TRBD1 matches at 8 bases. Sequenced material: blood. CDR3 protein: CSASGGTGAFF. The CDR3 DNA reads TGCAGTGCTAGCGGCGGGACAGGAGCGTTCTTC.